This T cell receptor beta chain was documented in a study of T-cell reconstitution after alpha-beta-depleted transplantation in children. Unique molecular identifiers were used to barcode this TCRbeta library. TCRdb recomputed calls from the PCR reads with MiXCR, one row per CDR3 protein. The data hold a few hundred thousand distinct CDR3 sequences, with 10% observed a single time. V shed 5 bases and J 5 bases; nucleotides not matched to a gene: 12. Germline V CDR1 and CDR2: MGHRA, YSYEKL. CDR3 length: 16 amino acids. V and J are TRBV4-1 and TRBJ2-4, with TRBD2 matching 7 bases. The material was PBMCs from the stem cell graft donor, obtained from the stem cell graft. This TCR was sampled from a human donor who donated a stem cell graft to a child with acute lymphoblastic leukemia. The CDR3 region is CASSLNSGPGQNIQYF. The CDR3 DNA is TGCGCCAGCAGCTTAAATAGCGGGCCCGGCCAAAACATTCAGTACTTC.